Listed below are T cell receptor beta chains from one sample, sequenced in a study of blood T cells in healthy people across ages. MiXCR was run by TCRdb on the 5' RACE reads, yielding one entry per CDR3 protein. The table has roughly 1.7 million distinct CDR3 sequences, 30% to 35% seen once; the top ten hold over 9%. The sample taken for sequencing was blood. These TCRs come from a woman in her twenties or thirties in good health. Both conserved end residues are part of each CDR3. The D gene is left open where the match is weak. Part of the rows lack a size; the others show once, few, many or a class for expanded clones.

>.|TRBV6-6|TRBJ2-7|TRBD2
TGTGCCAGCAGTTTTAGTAGGACTAGCGGGGGATACGAGCAGTACTTC
CASSFSRTSGGYEQYF
>.|TRBV7-6|TRBJ2-1|TRBD1
TGTGCCAGCAGCGTAAGGGTCGGGACAGGGGCCCGAGGGGCCTCTGGGCGGGAGCAGTTCTTC
CASSVRVGTGARGASGREQFF
>few|TRBV4-1|TRBJ1-2|.
TGCGCCAGCAGCCAAGCAGGAAGGGGGGGCTATGGCTACACCTTC
CASSQAGRGGYGYTF
>.|TRBV28|TRBJ2-7|.
TGTGCCAGCCACTCTCCAAGGAGTTCCTACGAGCAGTACTTC
CASHSPRSSYEQYF
>.|TRBV4-1|TRBJ2-1|.
TGCGCCAGCAGCCAAGAATCTAGCGCCTACAATGAGCAGTTCTTC
CASSQESSAYNEQFF
>.|TRBV9|TRBJ2-2|.
TGTGCCAGCAGCGTAGCGGGGGCGAGGACCGGGGAGCGGTTTTTT
CASSVAGARTGERFF
>many|TRBV7-9|TRBJ1-2|.
TGTGCCAGCAGCTTAGCAGGGCCTATGAATGGCTACACCTTC
CASSLAGPMNGYTF
>.|TRBV18|TRBJ1-5|.
TGTGCCAGCTCAGCCACAGGGAATCAGCCCCAGCATTTT
CASSATGNQPQHF
>few|TRBV6-6|TRBJ2-1|.
TGTGCCAGCACCACAAGGCTAGACAATGAGCAGTTCTTC
CASTTRLDNEQFF
>.|TRBV6-6|TRBJ1-1|.
TGTGCCAGCAGTTACTCCGAGCGACTGAACACTGAAGCTTTCTTT
CASSYSERLNTEAFF
>.|TRBV7-9|TRBJ1-1|TRBD1
TGTGCCAGCAGCTTAGACTCTACCGGGACAGGGAAGACTGAAGCTTTCTTT
CASSLDSTGTGKTEAFF
>few|TRBV9|TRBJ2-1|.
TGTGCCAGCAGCGCCAGTTCCGGAGGGGGCTTTAGGGAGCAGTTCTTC
CASSASSGGGFREQFF
>.|TRBV5-5|TRBJ2-7|.
TGTGCCAGCAGCTTGGGCTACCCAGGGGCCCGGGGCGAGCAGTACTTC
CASSLGYPGARGEQYF
>few|TRBV18|TRBJ2-7|.
TGTGCCAGCGCTGCCCCGGGGACGCCCTACGAGCAGTACTTC
CASAAPGTPYEQYF
>.|TRBV12-3/TRBV12-4|TRBJ2-3|.
TGTGCCAGCAGTTTAGAAGGGGGAAAGGGAGATACGCAGTATTTT
CASSLEGGKGDTQYF
>.|TRBV20-1|TRBJ2-7|TRBD2
TGCAGTGCTAGCGCCGTAGCGGGGGACGAGCAGTACTTC
CSASAVAGDEQYF
>few|TRBV6-5|TRBJ2-3|TRBD2
TGTGCCAGCAGTTACTTGTGGACTAGCGACACAGATACGCAGTATTTT
CASSYLWTSDTDTQYF
>.|TRBV28|TRBJ2-1|.
TGTGCCAGCAGTCAATGGACCCCATTTGGGGACAATGAGCAGTTCTTC
CASSQWTPFGDNEQFF
>.|TRBV20-1|TRBJ1-5|.
TGCAGTGCTAGAAGGGGGTTGGGTCAGCCCCAGCATTTT
CSARRGLGQPQHF
>many|TRBV7-2|TRBJ2-7|.
TGTGCCAGCAGCTTTCAGGGGAGCGAGCAGTACTTC
CASSFQGSEQYF
>few|TRBV7-6|TRBJ2-3|TRBD2
TGTGCCAGCAGCTTACTATACGGGGGAGGGACAGATACGCAGTATTTT
CASSLLYGGGTDTQYF
>.|TRBV12-3/TRBV12-4|TRBJ1-2|.
TGTGCCAGCAGCATCCCCATCTCCACGTATGGCTACACCTTC
CASSIPISTYGYTF
>.|TRBV9|TRBJ2-5|TRBD1
TGTGCCAGCAGCCAACGGCCAGGGGGTCTCGACGAGACCCAGTACTTC
CASSQRPGGLDETQYF
>.|TRBV7-9|TRBJ1-1|TRBD1
TGTGCCAGCAGCATTGGGACAGTCACGGAAGCTTTCTTT
CASSIGTVTEAFF
>.|TRBV6-5|TRBJ2-7|.
TGTGCCAGCAGTTACGGGGACCGCTACGAGCAGTACTTC
CASSYGDRYEQYF
>few|TRBV20-1|TRBJ1-2|TRBD1
TGCAGTGCCCCGGACAGGGTGGAGACTAACTATGGCTACACCTTC
CSAPDRVETNYGYTF
>few|TRBV5-1|TRBJ2-5|.
TGCGCCAGCAGCTACGCCAGGACCGCTCTGGAGACCCAGTACTTC
CASSYARTALETQYF
>.|TRBV20-1|TRBJ1-1|.
TGCAGTGTCCCGGCCCCGGAGGGGACTGAAGCTTTCTTT
CSVPAPEGTEAFF
>.|TRBV2|TRBJ1-1|TRBD1
TGTGCCAGCAGCGTGACAGGGTCCACTGAAGCTTTCTTT
CASSVTGSTEAFF